The present T cell receptor beta chain was sequenced within a study of blood T cell repertoires in COVID-19. Overall study context: PBMCs, B-cell-depleted T cells, or T cells were the source of the cDNA or gDNA that made up the material.

The CDR3 contains 13 residues. V lost 10 bases, J lost 3 bases, and 6 bases stayed unmatched. Germline CDR1 and CDR2: SNHLY and FYNNEI. The protocol was immunoSEQ multiplex PCR, while the TCRdb copy is restricted to in-frame clones and leaves out a portion. The sample lists hundreds of thousands of clones, roughly 88% seen once, with 3.5% to 4.5% in the top ten. This chain connects TRBV2 to TRBJ2-7; TRBD1 matches at 10 bases. Sequencing was carried out using peripheral blood. This clonotype was sampled from a woman in her forties or fifties with active or convalescent COVID-19. CDR3 region: CATHRDRGYEQYF. The CDR3 DNA reads TGTGCCACACACCGGGACAGGGGCTACGAGCAGTACTTC.